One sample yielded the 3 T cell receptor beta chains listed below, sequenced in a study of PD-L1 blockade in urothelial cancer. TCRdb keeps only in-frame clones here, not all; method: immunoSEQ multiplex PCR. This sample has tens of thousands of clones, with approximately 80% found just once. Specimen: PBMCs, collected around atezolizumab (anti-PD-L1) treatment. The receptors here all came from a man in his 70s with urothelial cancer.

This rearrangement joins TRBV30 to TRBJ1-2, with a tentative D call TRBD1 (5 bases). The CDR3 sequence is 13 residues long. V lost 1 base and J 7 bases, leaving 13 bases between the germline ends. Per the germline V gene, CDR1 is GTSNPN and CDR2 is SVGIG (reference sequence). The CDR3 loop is CAWSAGWFSGYTF. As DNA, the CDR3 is TGTGCCTGGAGTGCAGGGTGGTTCTCTGGCTACACCTTC.

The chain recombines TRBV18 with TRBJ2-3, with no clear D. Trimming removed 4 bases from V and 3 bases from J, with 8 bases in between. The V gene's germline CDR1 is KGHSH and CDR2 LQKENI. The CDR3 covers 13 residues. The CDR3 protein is CASSLTETDTQYF. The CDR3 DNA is TGTGCCAGCTCACTTACAGAGACAGATACGCAGTATTTT.

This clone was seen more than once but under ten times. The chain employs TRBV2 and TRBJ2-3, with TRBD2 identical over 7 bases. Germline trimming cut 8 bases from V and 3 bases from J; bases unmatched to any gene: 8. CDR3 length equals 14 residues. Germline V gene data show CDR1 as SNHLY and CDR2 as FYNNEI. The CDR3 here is CASGREKRTDTQYF. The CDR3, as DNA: TGTGCCAGCGGGCGGGAGAAAAGGACAGATACGCAGTATTTT.